This T cell receptor (beta chain) was found in a study of tumor and adjacent non-tumor tissue in lung cancer. Overall study: On average, productive TCRbeta reads reached roughly 4.2 million per sample.

Three rounds of nested PCR, following a modified ARM-PCR protocol, produced the TCRbeta library. A single record per CDR3 protein comes from TCRdb applying MiXCR to the multiplex PCR reads. The data show some 120,000 distinct CDR3 sequences, 66% seen once. This sample's RNA came from whole unsorted tissue. Turning to this clonotype: Its antigen is unknown. A read error is likely, as this CDR3 ends without the conserved phenylalanine or tryptophan.

Germline assignment: CDR1 MGHRA and CDR2 YSYEKL. The CDR3 is 16 residues long. Findings of the study overall: Compared with tumor, normal lung showed significantly lower TCR diversity.

This sequence was found in a man aged 25-40 years with non-small cell lung cancer. The chain carries TRBV4-1 and TRBJ2-7, with 7 bases that match TRBD2. What was sequenced was lung tumor tissue. The CDR3 region has the DNA TGCGCCAACAGCCAAGATGAGACGGGAGGTACGTGCGAGCAGTACATC. It is translated as CANSQDETGGTCEQYI.